Listed here is a single TCR beta chain. Libraries were prepared by immunoSEQ multiplex PCR; TCRdb keeps only in-frame clonotypes and omits some of them. The data hold approximately 120,000 clones, with approximately 85% observed a single time. The data stem from a study of blood T cell repertoires in COVID-19. Study background: Sample material is recorded as cDNA or gDNA derived from T cells, B-cell-depleted T cells, or PBMCs.

Per germline, CDR1 SGDLS and CDR2 YYNGEE. The length of the CDR3 is 16 residues. Losses at the gene ends were 0 bases for V and 1 base for J; bases not matched to a gene: 7. Seattle participants joined during active infection and were tracked over time. This TCR was sampled from a woman at least 80 years old with COVID-19, enrolled during active disease. Sequences were obtained from peripheral blood. The gene calls are TRBV9 and TRBJ2-7; TRBD1 agrees at 7 bases. CDR3 bases: TGTGCCAGCAGCGTAGGTCCGGGACAGCAATCCTACGAGCAGTACTTC. Its translation is CASSVGPGQQSYEQYF. The entire variable domain, with the rest obtained from reference TRBV9 and TRBJ2-7, is as follows: DSGVTQTPKHLITATGQRVTLRCSPRSGDLSVYWYQQSLDQGLQFLIQYYNGEERAKGNILERFSAQQFPDLHSELNLSSLELGDSALYFCASSVGPGQQSYEQYFGPGTRLTVT.